The clone carrying this TCR beta chain was seen a few times. What it recognizes is unknown. Researchers amplified the TCR beta CDR3 regions from RNA transcripts. TCR CDR3 underwent first-round RT-PCR with the HTBI primer set. TCRdb reanalysed the multiplex PCR reads using MiXCR and keeps one entry per CDR3 protein. This sample has nearly 750,000 distinct CDR3 sequences, with 35% found just once. The germline CDR1 and CDR2 sequences are MNHEY and SVGAGI. V dropped 7 bases and J dropped 1 base, with 17 bases sitting between them. The CDR3 is 16 residues long. This sample is drawn from a study of T cells in Graves' hyperthyroidism and ophthalmopathy. Broader study findings: Blood also held most thyroid clonotypes expanded beyond 0.001. A 13 V-J signature model discriminated ophthalmopathy versus stable hyperthyroidism.

This TCR derives from a woman in her thirties or forties with Graves' hyperthyroidism. Material: blood. The chain uses TRBV6-5 and TRBJ1-5; the D gene is possibly TRBD1 (5 bases). The CDR3 region is CASTPSGGMSNQPQHF. The CDR3 DNA reads TGTGCCAGCACCCCTAGCGGGGGAATGAGCAATCAGCCCCAGCATTTT.